This T cell receptor beta chain came from a study of T-cell memory formation after mild COVID-19. Study findings and constraints: CD4+ contracting clones were mainly CM and EM; CD8+ ones, EMRA.

Comment on this clonotype: What it binds is unknown.

It was 5'RACE with constant-segment primers that produced the TCR alpha and TCR beta cDNA libraries, which carried sample barcodes and UMIs. From the 5' RACE reads, TCRdb called clonotypes with MiXCR, one entry per CDR3 protein. This sample has around 99,000 distinct CDR3 sequences, with approximately 14% found just once. Sequencing was performed on PBMCs or a T cell subset sorted from them (not recorded which). This receptor was obtained from a man younger than 35 who had mild COVID-19 (a few samples of this study predate the infection). Cell type and time point are not known.

The CDR3 sequence: CASSLDPQGSSDTQYF. CDR3 sequence (DNA): TGTGCCAGCAGCTTAGACCCACAGGGGTCTTCAGATACGCAGTATTTT. This sequence joins TRBV7-3 and TRBJ2-3, with 7 positions matching TRBD1. Germline CDR1 and CDR2: SGHTA and FQGTGA. This CDR3 spans 16 amino acids. The V gene end was trimmed by 2 bases and the J gene end by 4 bases; junction bases not matched to a gene: 9.